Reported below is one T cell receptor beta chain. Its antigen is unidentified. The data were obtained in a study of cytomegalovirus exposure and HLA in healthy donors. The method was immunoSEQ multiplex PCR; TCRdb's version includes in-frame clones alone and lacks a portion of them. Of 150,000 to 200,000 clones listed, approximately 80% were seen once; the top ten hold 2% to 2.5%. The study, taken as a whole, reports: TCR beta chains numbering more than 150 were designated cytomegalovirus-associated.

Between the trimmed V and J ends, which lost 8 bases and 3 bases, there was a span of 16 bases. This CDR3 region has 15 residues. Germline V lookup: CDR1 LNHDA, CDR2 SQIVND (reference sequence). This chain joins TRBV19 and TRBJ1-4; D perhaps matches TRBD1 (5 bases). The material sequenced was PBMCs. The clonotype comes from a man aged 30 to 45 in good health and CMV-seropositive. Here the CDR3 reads CASGDSGMANEKLFF. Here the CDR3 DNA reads TGTGCCAGTGGGGATTCAGGGATGGCTAATGAAAAACTGTTTTTT. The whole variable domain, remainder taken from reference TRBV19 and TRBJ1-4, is DGGITQSPKYLFRKEGQNVTLSCEQNLNHDAMYWYRQDPGQGLRLIYYSQIVNDFQKGDIAEGYSVSREKKESFPLTVTSAQKNPTAFYLCASGDSGMANEKLFFGSGTQLSVL.